The entry below gives a single TCR beta chain sequence along with its context. This entry comes from a study of blood T cell repertoires in COVID-19. This table comes from immunoSEQ multiplex PCR, and its TCRdb copy is limited to in-frame clones, with some not included. The sample carries 170,000 or so clones, about 86% recorded once. Per the germline V gene, CDR1 is MDHEN and CDR2 is SYDVKM. With V trimmed by 2 bases and J by 0 bases, 5 bases remained unmatched. The CDR3 consists of 16 residues. The sample consisted of peripheral blood. This TCR derives from a man aged 45-65 years with active or convalescent COVID-19. The V gene is TRBV28, the J gene TRBJ2-3, with TRBD2 identical over 7 bases. CDR3 DNA sequence: TGTGCCAGCAGTTTACTGGCTAGCGGTAGCACAGATACGCAGTATTTT. It specifies CASSLLASGSTDTQYF. Drawing the rest from reference TRBV28 and TRBJ2-3, the complete variable domain is DVKVTQSSRYLVKRTGEKVFLECVQDMDHENMFWYRQDPGLGLRLIYFSYDVKMKEKGDIPEGYSVSREKKERFSLILESASTNQTSMYLCASSLLASGSTDTQYFGPGTRLTVL.